The T cell receptor (beta chain) under discussion was sequenced for a study of blood T cell repertoires in COVID-19 (dated by TCRdb to 2018 to 2020). For context, the study as a whole: Samples from collaborators originated in the United States, Italy and Spain and spanned both the acute and convalescent phases of COVID-19. The material from the prospective study consisted of cDNA or gDNA derived from T cells, B-cell-depleted T cells, or PBMCs. The repertoires were made available in a free public database intended to serve as a resource for research on the immune response to SARS-CoV-2. HLA class I and class II types, where available, came from metadata supplied by the sample provider rather than from assay-based typing. The samples were drawn from the first 160 participants of the ongoing ImmuneRACE study and from some 1,300 subjects provided by 6 global collaborators. The dataset comprised deeply sampled blood TCRbeta repertoires from subjects exposed to, actively infected with, or recovered from COVID-19. Nearly every sample came with metadata listing a de-identified subject ID, COVID-19 status, age in years and sex. Points the paper makes about the study in general: The amount of clinical and demographic metadata varied by source and participant and was provided uncurated.

In regard to this clone: Its antigen remains undetermined. No base quality information exists; no much larger clone differs at one position.

Participants in the prospective study were aged about 18 to 95 years, lived in over 20 United States geographic areas, and enrolled through a virtual design. In the prospective study, participants were assigned to cohorts based on the clinical history participants reported in a screening survey and a study questionnaire. In the prospective study, whole blood, serum and a nasopharyngeal or oropharyngeal swab were collected from each participant by mobile phlebotomists. Additional blood draws and questionnaires over an approximately 2-month period could optionally be provided by prospective study participants. Blood samples from the prospective study were shipped frozen or at room temperature prior to DNA extraction. V gives up 1 base and J gives up 4 bases, and the segment between their germline ends measures 10 bases. The CDR1 and CDR2 encoded by the germline V gene are LGHNT and FRNRAP. The CDR3 runs 14 amino acids, cysteine and phenylalanine included. Of the read, only the CDR3 DNA is kept; its 42 bases are in frame from base 1.

TCRbeta CDR3 regions were amplified from genomic DNA using the immunoSEQ Assay, a bias-controlled multiplex PCR. In the source study's methods: Within the assay, amplification of reference gene primers was used to estimate how many nucleated cells each sample contained. To quantify the absolute abundance of each unique TCRbeta CDR3 rearrangement, sequence reads were collapsed and filtered. For each sample, productive Simpson clonality was calculated as the square root of Simpson's diversity index across productive rearrangements. TCRdb took this table from immuneACCESS and kept in-frame rearrangements with V and J called. Such tables lack part of the clones; where checked against another copy, unresolved V genes explain under half of the gap, and the rest is unexplained. V and J calls plus clone size are reproduced from that table; the DNA served to infer D and trimming. Present in this sample are about 230,000 clones, roughly 90% of which were seen just once. Approximately 4.3% of the sample goes to the ten largest clones.

Recombination linked TRBV12-5 to TRBJ1-1; there is no confident call for the D gene. The sequenced sample was PBMCs or T cells enriched from blood (not recorded which). The clonotype originates from a woman in her twenties or thirties with acute COVID-19. The CDR3 region reads CASGLEQLGTEAFF. The base sequence is TGTGCTAGTGGTTTGGAACAGCTTGGCACTGAAGCTTTCTTT.